These T cell receptor beta chains were read from a single sample in a study of T cell changes during pregnancy in multiple sclerosis. TCRdb's copy holds only in-frame clones and misses some; the assay was immunoSEQ multiplex PCR. The sample carries more than 45,000 clones, 93% recorded once. This specimen consisted of CD8+ T cells from peripheral blood mononuclear cells, obtained in the second trimester of pregnancy. All receptors derive from a female donor with multiple sclerosis, enrolled in a pregnancy study. Each CDR3 is given with its conserved first and last residue. D genes are given only for firm matches. Clone size is stated in some rows and not others, as once, few, many or a class when expanded.

clone_size,v_call,d_call,cdr3_length,j_call,cdr3_nt,cdr3_aa
NA,TRBV4-1,NA,15,TRBJ1-2,TGCGCCAGCAGCCAAGAGGGAGGACTGCCACATGGCTACACCTTC,CASSQEGGLPHGYTF
NA,TRBV4-1,NA,16,TRBJ1-4,TGCGCCAGCAGCCCCGCGGAGGGTTCCACTAATGAAAAACTGTTTTTT,CASSPAEGSTNEKLFF
NA,TRBV4-3,TRBD1,20,TRBJ1-2,TGCGCCAGCAGCCATAGAACTCACCCGGGACAGGGAAATGAGAACTATGGCTACACCTTC,CASSHRTHPGQGNENYGYTF
NA,TRBV7-3,TRBD2,14,TRBJ2-1,TGTGCCAGCAGCTTAGGGACTAGCGGGGGTGAGCAGTTCTTC,CASSLGTSGGEQFF
NA,TRBV7-9,TRBD2,15,TRBJ2-7,TGTGCCAGCAGCCCCCGGACTAGCGGCCCCTACGAGCAGTACTTC,CASSPRTSGPYEQYF
NA,TRBV4-1,NA,17,TRBJ2-7,TGCGCCAGCAGCCAAGCCCCCGCGACAGGACTGGAGTACGAGCAGTACTTC,CASSQAPATGLEYEQYF
NA,TRBV2,NA,13,TRBJ2-3,TGTGCCAGCAGTGACTTCAGCACAGATACGCAGTATTTT,CASSDFSTDTQYF
NA,TRBV27,NA,15,TRBJ2-1,TGTGCCAGCAGTCGACTCCCGAGCTCCTACAATGAGCAGTTCTTC,CASSRLPSSYNEQFF
NA,TRBV13,NA,16,TRBJ2-1,TGTGCCAGCAGCTCCGGAGACGGTAGCTCCTACAATGAGCAGTTCTTC,CASSSGDGSSYNEQFF
NA,TRBV7-6,TRBD2,18,TRBJ2-2,TGTGCCAGCAGCACCCGAGGGGAGCGGGACCTAGGGACCGGGGAGCTGTTTTTT,CASSTRGERDLGTGELFF
NA,TRBV4-1,TRBD2,15,TRBJ2-7,TGCGCCAGCAGCCTATCACTAGCGGGAGCCCACGAGCAGTACTTC,CASSLSLAGAHEQYF
NA,TRBV9,TRBD2,12,TRBJ2-7,TGTGCCAGCAGCGGGGAGGGGTACGAGCAGTACTTC,CASSGEGYEQYF
NA,TRBV6-6,TRBD2,16,TRBJ2-7,TGTGCCAGCAGTTACTCTGGACTAGCTGTCGACTACGAGCAGTACTTC,CASSYSGLAVDYEQYF
NA,TRBV9,NA,15,TRBJ1-1,TGTGCCAGCAGCGCTGGGGCAGGATTAGGCACTGAAGCTTTCTTT,CASSAGAGLGTEAFF
once,TRBV25-1,NA,14,TRBJ1-2,TGTGCCAGCAGTGAATCGGGGTTTGCCTATGGCTACACCTTC,CASSESGFAYGYTF
NA,TRBV10-3,TRBD1,16,TRBJ2-1,TGTGCCATCAGTGACCCGGACAGGGAATTATCCTATGAGCAGTTCTTC,CAISDPDRELSYEQFF
NA,TRBV19,TRBD1,16,TRBJ2-1,TGTGCCAGTAGTATAGTCGGGACAGGCTCCTACAATGAGCAGTTCTTC,CASSIVGTGSYNEQFF
NA,TRBV29-1,NA,13,TRBJ1-2,TGCAGCGTTGATATGGCGGGCGACTATGGCTACACCTTC,CSVDMAGDYGYTF
NA,TRBV6-4,NA,15,TRBJ1-5,TGTGCCAGCAGTGACGCGACTGAAAGGGGTCAGCCCCAGCATTTT,CASSDATERGQPQHF
NA,TRBV27,NA,18,TRBJ2-2,TGTGCCAGCAGTTTATCTTTTTTCCGCAGGAGGGAGGCCGGGGAGCTGTTTTTT,CASSLSFFRRREAGELFF
NA,TRBV6-6,NA,14,TRBJ2-5,TGTGCCAGCAGTTACAGGGGGACGGAAGAGACCCAGTACTTC,CASSYRGTEETQYF
NA,TRBV30,NA,13,TRBJ2-1,TGTGCCTGGAAGATCGTTACATACAATGAGCAGTTCTTC,CAWKIVTYNEQFF
NA,TRBV7-9,NA,13,TRBJ2-2,TGTGCCAGCAGCTTCCAGTACACCGGGGAGCTGTTTTTT,CASSFQYTGELFF
NA,TRBV4-3,TRBD2,18,TRBJ2-1,TGCGCCAGCAGCCAAGATACGGCTAGCGGGGGGGCCAGCAATGAGCAGTTCTTC,CASSQDTASGGASNEQFF
NA,TRBV28,TRBD1,15,TRBJ2-5,TGTGCCAGCAGTTTTCACGGACAGGGGGGCGAGACCCAGTACTTC,CASSFHGQGGETQYF
once,TRBV27,TRBD2,20,TRBJ2-3,TGTGCCAGCAGCCCAACCAGGACTAGCGGGGGCCTCGCCCCCACAGATACGCAGTATTTT,CASSPTRTSGGLAPTDTQYF
NA,TRBV5-1,NA,16,TRBJ2-1,TGCGCCAGCACCGACAGTGACCTGCCCTCCTACAATGAGCAGTTCTTC,CASTDSDLPSYNEQFF
few,TRBV30,NA,13,TRBJ1-5,TGTGCCTGGAGCTCCATCGGGGAGCAGCCCCAGCATTTT,CAWSSIGEQPQHF
NA,TRBV9,TRBD2,14,TRBJ2-1,TGTGCCAGCAGCACCCGGGGAGGGGTCAATGAGCAGTTCTTC,CASSTRGGVNEQFF
NA,TRBV7-3,NA,13,TRBJ1-1,TGTGCCAGCAGCTACGCGGAGGGCACTGAAGCTTTCTTT,CASSYAEGTEAFF
NA,TRBV7-3,TRBD2,16,TRBJ2-5,TGTGCCAGCAGCTCCACAGGACTAGCGGAGCAAGAGACCCAGTACTTC,CASSSTGLAEQETQYF
NA,TRBV14,NA,13,TRBJ1-2,TGTGCCAGCAGCCTTGGAGGGCCCGGTGGCTACACCTTC,CASSLGGPGGYTF
NA,TRBV7-6,TRBD2,14,TRBJ2-7,TGTGCCAGCAGCTTAGGGAGCGGGAGGTACGAGCAGTACTTC,CASSLGSGRYEQYF
NA,TRBV28,TRBD1,14,TRBJ1-2,TGTGCCAGCAGTCTGAGACAGGGTAGCTATGGCTACACCTTC,CASSLRQGSYGYTF
once,TRBV7-9,TRBD2,15,TRBJ2-7,TGTGCCAGCAGCTTACCGACTAGCGGGAGCGGCGAGCAGTACTTC,CASSLPTSGSGEQYF
NA,TRBV5-4,TRBD2,17,TRBJ2-7,TGTGCCAGCAGCTGGGAGAAGAGCGGGGGGATCTCCTACGAGCAGTACTTC,CASSWEKSGGISYEQYF
NA,TRBV29-1,TRBD2,17,TRBJ2-5,TGCAGCGTTGACGGACTAGCGGGGGGGCGAGGTGGAGAGACCCAGTACTTC,CSVDGLAGGRGGETQYF
NA,TRBV28,NA,13,TRBJ2-7,TGTGCCAGCACCGAGCGGATGTCCTACGAGCAGTACTTC,CASTERMSYEQYF
NA,TRBV7-9,TRBD1,15,TRBJ1-2,TGTGCCAGCAGCTCGAACAGGGGGAAGGGCTATGGCTACACCTTC,CASSSNRGKGYGYTF
NA,TRBV11-3,NA,15,TRBJ1-1,TGTGCCAGCAGCCCTCGAGGAGGGGCGAACACTGAAGCTTTCTTT,CASSPRGGANTEAFF
NA,TRBV4-3,TRBD1,14,TRBJ2-1,TGCGCCAGCAGCCAAGGTTTGGGGACAGATGAGCAGTTCTTC,CASSQGLGTDEQFF
NA,TRBV6-6,NA,13,TRBJ2-1,TGTGCCAGCAGTTACTCGAACACCAATGAGCAGTTCTTC,CASSYSNTNEQFF
NA,TRBV4-3,TRBD2,17,TRBJ2-1,TGCGCCAGCAGCCAAGATCCGGGCAGCGGGGCGTACAATGAGCAGTTCTTC,CASSQDPGSGAYNEQFF
NA,TRBV13,TRBD1,16,TRBJ2-2,TGTGCCAGCAGTTTCACAGGGGGCGAGAACACCGGGGAGCTGTTTTTT,CASSFTGGENTGELFF
NA,TRBV7-3,TRBD2,17,TRBJ2-2,TGTGCCAGCAGCTTAACTGGCGGGGGGGCGGTCACCGGGGAGCTGTTTTTT,CASSLTGGGAVTGELFF
NA,TRBV19,TRBD1,13,TRBJ1-1,TGTGCCAGCCTCGACAGGGGGGGAACTGAAGCTTTCTTT,CASLDRGGTEAFF
once,TRBV13,NA,14,TRBJ2-7,TGTGCCAGCAGCTCGGGTCCTTATACCTACGAGCAGTACTTC,CASSSGPYTYEQYF
NA,TRBV7-9,NA,15,TRBJ2-7,TGTGCCAGCAGCCCGGGGGAGGCGTTCGACTACGAGCAGTACTTC,CASSPGEAFDYEQYF
once,TRBV5-1,TRBD1,17,TRBJ2-5,TGCGCCAGCAGCTGGACCGGGACAGGGAGTTTCCAAGAGACCCAGTACTTC,CASSWTGTGSFQETQYF
NA,TRBV27,NA,14,TRBJ2-3,TGTGCCAGCAGTCCGGGAATCCGGGCAGATACGCAGTATTTT,CASSPGIRADTQYF
NA,TRBV4-3,NA,15,TRBJ1-2,TGCGCCAGCAGCCCAGCCGGACAGATCCTTAGTGGCTACACCTTC,CASSPAGQILSGYTF
NA,TRBV7-6,NA,15,TRBJ2-3,TGTGCCAGCAGCTTACGGGCTAGCGAGGCATATACGCAGTATTTT,CASSLRASEAYTQYF
NA,TRBV4-2,TRBD2,15,TRBJ2-7,TGTGCCAGCAGCCAAGAGCTAGCGGGGCTACGAGGGCAGTACTTC,CASSQELAGLRGQYF
NA,TRBV30,NA,13,TRBJ2-1,TGTGCCTGGACCGGGAGCTCCTACAATGAGCAGTTCTTC,CAWTGSSYNEQFF
NA,TRBV27,TRBD1,16,TRBJ1-1,TGTGCCAGCAGACCTTCACAGGGGGCGTCGAACACTGAAGCTTTCTTT,CASRPSQGASNTEAFF